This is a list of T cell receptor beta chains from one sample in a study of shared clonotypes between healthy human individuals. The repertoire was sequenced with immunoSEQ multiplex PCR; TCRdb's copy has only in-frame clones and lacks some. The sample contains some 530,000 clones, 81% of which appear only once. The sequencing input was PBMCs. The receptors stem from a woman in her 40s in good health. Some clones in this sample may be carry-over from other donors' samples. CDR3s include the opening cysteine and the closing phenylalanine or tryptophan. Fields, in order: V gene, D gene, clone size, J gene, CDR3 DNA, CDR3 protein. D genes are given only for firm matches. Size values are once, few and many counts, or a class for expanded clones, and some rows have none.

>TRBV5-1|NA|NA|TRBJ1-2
TGCGCCAGCAGCTTGGTCCAGGGTGAGCTCTATGGCTACACCTTC
CASSLVQGELYGYTF
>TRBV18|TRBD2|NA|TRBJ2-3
TGTGCCAGCTCACCCTTCGTACTAGCGGGAGTAGATACGCAGTATTTT
CASSPFVLAGVDTQYF
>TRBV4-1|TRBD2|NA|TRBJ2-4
TGCGCCAGCAGCCAAGATATGGGTAGCGGGATCGTTTTAGCCAAAAACATTCAGTACTTC
CASSQDMGSGIVLAKNIQYF
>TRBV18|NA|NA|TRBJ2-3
TGTGCCAGCTCCCCGCGACAGGCTAGCACAGATACGCAGTATTTT
CASSPRQASTDTQYF
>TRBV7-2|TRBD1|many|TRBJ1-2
TGTGCCAGCACCATACAGGGGTCGGAGGATGGCTACACCTTC
CASTIQGSEDGYTF
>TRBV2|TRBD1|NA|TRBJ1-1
TGTGCCAGCAGGGACAGGGGCGTGATGAACACTGAAGCTTTCTTT
CASRDRGVMNTEAFF
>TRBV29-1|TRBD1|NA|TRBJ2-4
TGCAGCGTTGAATGGACAGGTCCTGAAAACATTCAGTACTTC
CSVEWTGPENIQYF
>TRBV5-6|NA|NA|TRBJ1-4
TGTGCCAGCAGCTCTATTGGTGGCTACGGGACAAATGAAAAACTGTTTTTT
CASSSIGGYGTNEKLFF
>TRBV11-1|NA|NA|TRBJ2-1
TGTGCCAGCAGAGCCATCGGGACTTACCTCCCTGAGGGGTACAATGAGCAGTTCTTC
CASRAIGTYLPEGYNEQFF
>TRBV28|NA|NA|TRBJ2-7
TGTGCCAGCAGTTTGGGGCAGGGACCCTACGAGCAGTACTTC
CASSLGQGPYEQYF
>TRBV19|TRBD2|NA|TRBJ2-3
TGTGCCAGTAGTTCAAGGACTAGCGGACGCACAGATACGCAGTATTTT
CASSSRTSGRTDTQYF
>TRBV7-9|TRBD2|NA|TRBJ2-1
TGTGCCAGCAGCTTATTACCTAGCGGGGCCTACAATGAGCAGTTCTTC
CASSLLPSGAYNEQFF
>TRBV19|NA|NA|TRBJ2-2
TGTGCCAGTAATGGCAGGGGAATCACCGGGGAGCTGTTTTTT
CASNGRGITGELFF
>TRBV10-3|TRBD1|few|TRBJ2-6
TGTGCCATCAGTGAGTCGGACAGGGGGCCTGGGGCCAACGTCCTGACTTTC
CAISESDRGPGANVLTF
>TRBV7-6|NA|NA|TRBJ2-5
TGTGCCAGCAGCTTGCGACTGAAAGAGACCCAGTACTTC
CASSLRLKETQYF
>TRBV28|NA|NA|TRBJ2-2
TGTGCCACCCAACGGGACCGCGACACCGGGGAGCTGTTTTTT
CATQRDRDTGELFF
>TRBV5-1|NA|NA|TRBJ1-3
TGCGCCAGCAGCTTGGCCGGGGTGATGCGCGGAAACACCATATATTTT
CASSLAGVMRGNTIYF
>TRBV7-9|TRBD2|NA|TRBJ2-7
TGTGCCAGCAGCCCTAGCGGGAGCAAGTCCGAGCAGTACTTC
CASSPSGSKSEQYF
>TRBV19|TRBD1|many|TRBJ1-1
TGTGCCAGTAGCCCCACGGACCCGGGACAGGGAACTGAAGCTTTCTTT
CASSPTDPGQGTEAFF
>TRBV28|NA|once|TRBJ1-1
TGTGCCAGCAGTTTATCGGCGAACACTGAAGCTTTCTTT
CASSLSANTEAFF
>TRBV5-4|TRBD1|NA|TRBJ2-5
TGTGCCAGCAGCTCGGGGGACAGGGGAAACCAAGAGACCCAGTACTTC
CASSSGDRGNQETQYF
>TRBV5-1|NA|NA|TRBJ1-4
TGCGCCAGCAGGCCCGGGACAATTAATGAAAAACTGTTTTTT
CASRPGTINEKLFF
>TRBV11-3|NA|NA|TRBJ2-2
TGTGCCAGCAGTCGTCGGGAAAGCGGGGAGCTGTTTTTT
CASSRRESGELFF
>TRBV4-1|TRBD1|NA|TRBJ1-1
TGCGCCAGCAGCCCCGGAGGACAGGCTGAACTCACTGAAGCTTTCTTT
CASSPGGQAELTEAFF
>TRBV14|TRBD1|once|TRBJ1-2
TGTGCCAGCAGCCAATCAAAGGGACAGTGGAGCGGCTACACCTTC
CASSQSKGQWSGYTF
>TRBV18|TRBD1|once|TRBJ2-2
TGTGCCAGCTCAACGGGACAGGGCGGGACCGGGGAGCTGTTTTTT
CASSTGQGGTGELFF
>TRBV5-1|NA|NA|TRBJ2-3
TGCGCCAGCACTACGGACACTAGCACAGATACGCAGTATTTT
CASTTDTSTDTQYF
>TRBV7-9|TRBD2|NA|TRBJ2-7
TGTGCCAGCAGCTTAGTTCAGGGAGGGCTCTACGAGCAGTACTTC
CASSLVQGGLYEQYF
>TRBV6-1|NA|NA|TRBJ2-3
TGTGCCAGCAGTGAATCCGGGAGAAGCACAGATACGCAGTATTTT
CASSESGRSTDTQYF
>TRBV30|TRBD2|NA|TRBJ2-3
TGTGCCTGGAGTGGACTAGCGGGAGTAAGCACAGATACGCAGTATTTT
CAWSGLAGVSTDTQYF
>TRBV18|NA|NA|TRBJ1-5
TGTGCCAGCTCACTAGCGACTGAACCCAGCCAGCCCCAGCATTTT
CASSLATEPSQPQHF
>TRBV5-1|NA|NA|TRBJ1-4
TGCGCCAGCAGCTGGACAGCACAGGGAGGGAATGAAAAACTGTTTTTT
CASSWTAQGGNEKLFF
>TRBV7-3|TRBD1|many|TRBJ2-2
TGTGCCAGCAGCTTACCCGTCCGGGACAGGGGCACCGGGGAGCTGTTTTTT
CASSLPVRDRGTGELFF